This T cell receptor beta chain was sequenced for a study of CD8 T cells in ankylosing spondylitis. General study findings and limits: Made up of eight highly homologous variants, a TCR beta motif appeared characteristic of ankylosing spondylitis blood. Certain motif variants had earlier appeared in reactive arthritis synovial fluid and blood. Reported data indicate significant enrichment of disease-linked clones within matched ankylosing spondylitis synovial fluid.

This CDR3 contains 14 residues. Trimming removed 6 bases at V and 1 base at J, with 12 bases between. Germline CDR1 is MNHNS and CDR2 is SASEGT. The authors made TCR beta libraries by quantitative 5'-RACE with molecular barcodes. TCRdb re-called the 5' RACE reads through MiXCR, storing one row per CDR3 protein. The table shows a few hundred thousand distinct CDR3 sequences, with roughly a quarter occurring only once. In this sample, this clonotype turned up many times. Its target is not known. The rearrangement joins TRBV6-1 to TRBJ2-5; a possible D gene is TRBD2 (6 bases). The sample comprised blood, either unsorted or a sorted T cell fraction (not recorded which). The clonotype originates from a male donor with ankylosing spondylitis or in good health (not recorded which). In DNA form, the CDR3 reads TGTGCCAGCAGGGGGGACTCAGTCCAAGAGACCCAGTACTTC. This gives the protein CASRGDSVQETQYF.